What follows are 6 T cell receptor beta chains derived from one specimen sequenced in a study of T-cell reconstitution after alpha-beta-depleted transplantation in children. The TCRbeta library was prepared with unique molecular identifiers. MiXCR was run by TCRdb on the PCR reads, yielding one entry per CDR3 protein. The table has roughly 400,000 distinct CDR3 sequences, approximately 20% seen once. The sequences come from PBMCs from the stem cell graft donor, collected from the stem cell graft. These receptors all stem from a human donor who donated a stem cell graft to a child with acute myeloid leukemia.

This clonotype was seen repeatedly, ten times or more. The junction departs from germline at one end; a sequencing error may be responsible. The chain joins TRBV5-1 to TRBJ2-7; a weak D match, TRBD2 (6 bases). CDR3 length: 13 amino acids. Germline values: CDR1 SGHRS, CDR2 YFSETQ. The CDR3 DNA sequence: TGTGCCAGCAGTTTATCGGGAGTCTACGAGCAGTACTTC. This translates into CASSLSGVYEQYF.

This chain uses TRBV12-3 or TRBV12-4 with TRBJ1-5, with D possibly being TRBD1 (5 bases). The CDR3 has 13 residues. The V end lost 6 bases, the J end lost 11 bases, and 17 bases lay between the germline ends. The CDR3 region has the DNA TGTGCCAGCAGACCGGGTCTTCAAGGGGCCCAGCATTTT. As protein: CASRPGLQGAQHF.

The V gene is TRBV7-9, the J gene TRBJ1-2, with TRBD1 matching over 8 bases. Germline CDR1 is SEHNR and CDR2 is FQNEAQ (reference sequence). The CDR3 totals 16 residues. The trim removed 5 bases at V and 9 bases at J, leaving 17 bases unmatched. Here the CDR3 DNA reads TGTGCCAGCAGCCTAGACGGACAGGGTAGATGGCAGAGCTACACCTTC. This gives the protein CASSLDGQGRWQSYTF.

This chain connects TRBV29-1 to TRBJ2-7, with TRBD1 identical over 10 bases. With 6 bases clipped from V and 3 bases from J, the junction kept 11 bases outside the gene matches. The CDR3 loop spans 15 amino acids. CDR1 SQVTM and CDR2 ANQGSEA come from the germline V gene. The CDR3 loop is CSVKRQGAVGYEQYF. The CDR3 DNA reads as TGCAGCGTGAAAAGACAGGGGGCGGTGGGCTACGAGCAGTACTTC.

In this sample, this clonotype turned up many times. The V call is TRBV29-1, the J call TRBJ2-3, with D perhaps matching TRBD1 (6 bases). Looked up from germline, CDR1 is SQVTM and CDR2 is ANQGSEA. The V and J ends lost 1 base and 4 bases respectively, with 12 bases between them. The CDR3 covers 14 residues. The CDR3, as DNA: TGCAGCGTTGAAGGGCAGGGGAGCCCAGATACGCAGTATTTT. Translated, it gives CSVEGQGSPDTQYF.

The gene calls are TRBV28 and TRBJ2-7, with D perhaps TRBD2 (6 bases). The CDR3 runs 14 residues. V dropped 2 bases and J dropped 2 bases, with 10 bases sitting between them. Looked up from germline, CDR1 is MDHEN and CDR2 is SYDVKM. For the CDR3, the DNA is TGTGCCAGCAGTTTACTAGCGAGAGCCTACGAGCAGTACTTC. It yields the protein CASSLLARAYEQYF.